This T cell receptor (beta chain) is from a study of OX40 agonist ivuxolimab in advanced cancers. Study at large: Of the patients, three showed partial responses, one with hepatocellular carcinoma and two with cutaneous melanoma.

The repertoire was sequenced with immunoSEQ multiplex PCR; TCRdb's copy has only in-frame clones and lacks some. The sample lists 13,000 to 15,000 clones, 77% occurring once. Study-wide results and caveats: The study found that CD8+ T cells averaged more expanded clones than CD4+. A proportion of nonresponders additionally exhibited low normalized T-cell clonal expansion.

The sampling schedule covered blood at baseline, cycle 4 day 1, and cycle 7 day 1. CDR3 size: 15 residues. As to this clone: The antigen remains unidentified.

The chain links TRBV21-1 to TRBJ2-5. TRBV21-1 is marked as a pseudogene. The sequence derives from an adult with an advanced solid tumor such as melanoma, head and neck, liver or kidney cancer. This material consisted of CD4+ or CD8+ T cells sorted from blood, taken in a trial of the OX40 agonist ivuxolimab. CDR3 region: CASSMIWEERETQYF. The CDR3 bases are TGTGCCAGCAGCATGATTTGGGAAGAACGGGAGACCCAGTACTTC.